These 20 T cell receptor beta chains were all obtained from the same sample, sequenced in a study of blood T cell repertoires in COVID-19. Only in-frame clones appear in the TCRdb table, and some are missing; sequencing was by immunoSEQ multiplex PCR. Seen here are over 150,000 clones, around 84% observed once, and the top ten hold approximately 7%. Specimen: peripheral blood. The receptor set was obtained from a man in his fifties with active or convalescent COVID-19.

V and J are TRBV27 and TRBJ2-5, with 13 bases matching TRBD2. The CDR3 runs 16 residues. J was trimmed by 1 base and V by 5 bases; bases with no gene match: 4. The germline V gene encodes CDR1 MNHEY and CDR2 SMNVEV (reference sequence). The CDR3 loop reads CASSLWTSGGQETQYF. Here the CDR3 DNA reads TGTGCCAGCAGTCTATGGACTAGCGGGGGCCAAGAGACCCAGTACTTC.

This clone was seen once. The rearrangement uses TRBV7-2 and TRBJ1-2, with TRBD1 matching over 10 bases. Looked up from germline, CDR1 is SGHTA and CDR2 is FQGNSA. With V trimmed by 4 bases and J by 6 bases, 11 bases remained unmatched. The CDR3 has 16 residues. CDR3 protein: CASSSRAGQGSNGYTF. The CDR3 DNA is TGTGCCAGCAGCTCCCGTGCGGGACAGGGGAGTAATGGCTACACCTTC.

The J gene is TRBJ1-2, the V gene TRBV29-1; tentative D call: TRBD1 (5 bases). The CDR3 has 11 amino acids. V lost 7 bases and J 12 bases, leaving 18 bases between the germline ends. Per the germline V gene, CDR1 is SQVTM and CDR2 is ANQGSEA. The CDR3 protein is CSASYWGRNTF. In DNA form, the CDR3 reads TGCAGCGCTTCCTATTGGGGCAGAAACACCTTC.

The J gene is TRBJ2-1, the V gene TRBV5-1; 8 bases match TRBD2. Germline assignment: CDR1 SGHRS and CDR2 YFSETQ. Germline trimming cut 4 bases from V and 0 bases from J; bases unmatched to any gene: 3. This CDR3 contains 15 residues. The CDR3 DNA is TGCGCCAGCAGCCCCACTAGCGGCTCCTACAATGAGCAGTTCTTC. This translates into CASSPTSGSYNEQFF.

The chain joins TRBV24-1 to TRBJ2-1, with 11 bases that match TRBD2. V dropped 5 bases and J dropped 2; count of bases not matched to a gene: 4. The length of the CDR3 is 16 residues. Germline-derived CDR1 and CDR2 are KGHDR and SFDVKD. CDR3 nucleotides: TGTGCCACCAGTGCCATAGCGGGAGGGCCCTACAATGAGCAGTTCTTC. It codes for CATSAIAGGPYNEQFF.

In this sample, this clone turned up a few times. This chain links TRBV5-6 with TRBJ2-7; no clear D gene. The ends were cut back, 4 bases at V and 3 bases at J, with 5 bases in the middle. The CDR3 contains 11 residues. Germline V CDR1 and CDR2: SGHDT, YYEEEE. The CDR3, as DNA: TGTGCCAGCAGCACCTACTACGAGCAGTACTTC. It translates to CASSTYYEQYF.

The chain is built from TRBV19 and TRBJ2-7; D may be TRBD1 (6 bases). Trimming took 10 bases from V and 0 from J, leaving 13 bases between them. CDR3 length: 13 amino acids. In germline, CDR1 is LNHDA, CDR2 SQIVND (reference sequence). For the CDR3, the DNA is TGTGCCACCGTGGGGGACATCTCCTACGAGCAGTACTTC. Translation: CATVGDISYEQYF.

V and J are TRBV20-1 and TRBJ2-7, with D perhaps TRBD1 (6 bases). Per germline, CDR1 DFQATT and CDR2 SNEGSKA (reference sequence). V lost 3 bases and J lost 4, with 16 bases in between. There are 14 residues in the CDR3. CDR3 nucleotides: TGCAGTGCTAGTACAGGGCGGTTCCTATACGAGCAGTACTTC. It yields the protein CSASTGRFLYEQYF.

This clone was detected once. The chain couples TRBV4-3 to TRBJ1-2, with TRBD1 matching over 9 bases. V lost 6 bases to trimming and J lost 7 bases; unmatched junction nucleotides: 9. This CDR3 contains 14 residues. Germline lookup yields CDR1 LGHNA and CDR2 YSLEER. The CDR3 is CASRTSTGGFGYTF. Here the CDR3 DNA reads TGCGCCAGCAGGACTTCGACAGGGGGTTTTGGCTACACCTTC.

This clone was picked up one time. The chain combines TRBV5-6 with TRBJ2-3, with 8 nucleotides matching TRBD2. This CDR3 comprises 14 residues. Germline V CDR1 and CDR2: SGHDT, YYEEEE. With V trimmed by 1 base and J by 6 bases, 4 bases remained unmatched. Here the CDR3 DNA reads TGTGCCAGCAGCTTGCGGGGGGGATTGGATACGCAGTATTTT. It encodes CASSLRGGLDTQYF.

The chain links TRBV7-8 to TRBJ2-7; TRBD1 might be the D (6 bases). The germline V gene encodes CDR1 SGHVS and CDR2 FQNEAQ. Trimming left V 2 bases short and J 1 base short, with 12 bases between. The CDR3 runs to 15 residues. The CDR3 here is CASSLTNRDSYEQYF. CDR3 coding DNA: TGTGCCAGCAGCTTAACCAACAGGGATTCCTACGAGCAGTACTTC.

A remark on this clone: One end of the junction varies from germline; a read error may be responsible. The rearrangement links TRBV7-7 to TRBJ2-5; TRBD2 matches 11 bases. Per the germline V gene, CDR1 is SSHAT and CDR2 is FNYEAQ (reference sequence). There are 18 residues in the CDR3. CDR3: CASSLGRKVAGGPETQYF. The CDR3 DNA sequence: TGTGCTAGCAGCCTAGGCCGTAAGGTAGCGGGGGGGCCGGAGACCCAGTACTTC. Combining the CDR3 with reference TRBV7-7 and TRBJ2-5 gives the whole variable domain GAGVSQSPRYKVTKRGQDVTLRCDPISSHATLYWYQQALGQGPEFLTYFNYEAQPDKSGLPSDRFSAERPEGSISTLTIQRTEQRDSAMYRCASSLGRKVAGGPETQYFGPGTRLLVL.

For the CDR3, the DNA is TGTGCCACCCAGGGTTTAGCCAAAAACATTCAGTACTTC. As protein: CATQGLAKNIQYF. This chain joins TRBV15 and TRBJ2-4, with TRBD1 as a possible D gene (5 bases). The CDR3 has 13 amino acids. Germline V gene sequence: CDR1 LNHNV, CDR2 YYDKDF (reference sequence). V lost 8 bases and J 0 bases, leaving 8 bases between the germline ends.

The chain combines TRBV2 with TRBJ1-5, with TRBD1 identical over 8 bases. This CDR3 has 16 residues. Per the germline V gene, CDR1 is SNHLY and CDR2 is FYNNEI. The ends lost 6 bases at V and 1 base at J; junction bases unmatched: 8. The CDR3 DNA reads TGTGCCAGCAGGGAACCCTACAGGGGGAGCAATCAGCCCCAGCATTTT. Its translation is CASREPYRGSNQPQHF.

The chain employs TRBV9 and TRBJ2-7, with 7 nucleotides matching TRBD1. Losses at the gene ends were 3 bases for V and 0 bases for J; bases not matched to a gene: 9. CDR1 is SGDLS and CDR2 is YYNGEE in the germline V gene. The CDR3 spans 16 residues. CDR3 sequence: CASSALDRANSYEQYF. CDR3 in DNA: TGTGCCAGCAGCGCCCTTGACAGGGCCAACTCCTACGAGCAGTACTTC.

This clone was counted a single time. The chain has TRBV4-1 and TRBJ1-1, with TRBD1 identical over 10 bases. CDR1 is MGHRA and CDR2 is YSYEKL in the germline V gene. The CDR3 has 16 residues. Trimming cost V 6 bases and J 5 bases; bases outside gene matches: 12. Written as DNA, the CDR3 is TGCGCCAGCAGAACCTATACGACAGGGGGCGGGACTGAAGCTTTCTTT. Its translation: CASRTYTTGGGTEAFF.

This clone was picked up one time. J is TRBJ1-6 and V is TRBV18; a possible D gene is TRBD1 (5 bases). This CDR3 is 16 amino acids long. The V gene's germline CDR1 is KGHSH and CDR2 LQKENI. V was pared by 3 bases and J by 10 bases, with 19 bases between. Written as DNA, the CDR3 is TGTGCCAGCTCACCCCAACCACCAGGGATTAGCTCACCCCTCCACTTT. The encoded protein is CASSPQPPGISSPLHF.

Notes on this clone: Other DNA sequences in the same sample also yield this CDR3. The V gene is TRBV5-1, the J gene TRBJ2-1, with 8 bases aligning to TRBD2. V was pared by 1 base and J by 5 bases, with 2 bases of the junction left unmatched. Germline V lookup: CDR1 SGHRS, CDR2 YFSETQ. This CDR3 region has 14 residues. The chain's CDR3 is CASSLTSGNNEQFF. In nucleotides, the CDR3 is TGCGCCAGCAGCTTGACTAGCGGAAACAATGAGCAGTTCTTC.

V gene TRBV9 combines with J gene TRBJ2-1, with D possibly matching TRBD1 (5 bases). Trimming stripped 3 bases from V and 2 bases from J, with 9 bases between. In germline, CDR1 is SGDLS, CDR2 YYNGEE. This CDR3 has 14 residues. CDR3 in DNA: TGTGCCAGCAGCGCAGCAGGGACCTACAATGAGCAGTTCTTC. Translation gives CASSAAGTYNEQFF.

This rearrangement joins TRBV10-1 to TRBJ1-6, with a possible D match to TRBD1 (5 bases). CDR1 and CDR2 (germline): WNHNN, SYGVQD (reference sequence). The CDR3 loop spans 16 amino acids. V gave up 3 bases and J gave up 0 bases, with 9 bases separating them. CDR3 bases: TGCGCCAGCAGTGACAGGGCGAGCTCCTATAATTCACCCCTCCACTTT. Its protein product is CASSDRASSYNSPLHF.